The 16 T cell receptor beta chains below were found in one sample sequenced in a study of T cell responses to AZD1222 COVID-19 vaccine. Data came from immunoSEQ multiplex PCR; TCRdb stores just in-frame clones and leaves some out. The repertoire includes about 93,000 clones, approximately 83% of them detected once, and 6.3% sits in the top ten. The sequencing used peripheral blood, collected on day 0 of AZD1222 vaccination. These receptors came from an adult in good health.

J is TRBJ1-5 and V is TRBV27, with D uncertain. CDR1 MNHEY and CDR2 SMNVEV come from the germline V gene (reference sequence). V was trimmed by 2 bases and J by 7 bases, leaving 9 bases between them. The CDR3 contains 13 residues. The CDR3 protein is CASSLTQEQPQHF. The CDR3 nucleotides read TGTGCCAGCAGTTTAACACAAGAACAGCCCCAGCATTTT.

This rearrangement joins TRBV3-1 (or the pseudogene TRBV3-2) to TRBJ2-3; D is uncertain. V lost 4 bases to trimming and J lost 2 bases, with 7 bases between them. The CDR3 runs 13 residues. CDR1 is LGHDT, CDR2 YNNKEL, per germline (reference sequence). CDR3 sequence reads: CASSPATTDTQYF. DNA for the CDR3: TGTGCCAGCAGCCCGGCTACCACAGATACGCAGTATTTT.

The chain links TRBV11-2 to TRBJ2-2; D gene uncertain. The length of the CDR3 is 12 residues. Germline CDR1 is SGHAT and CDR2 is FQNNGV. Between the trimmed V and J ends, which lost 5 bases and 6 bases, there was a span of 7 bases. This chain's CDR3 is CASSLTPGELFF. As DNA, the CDR3 is TGTGCCAGCAGCCTGACTCCCGGGGAGCTGTTTTTT.

The J gene is TRBJ2-7, the V gene TRBV19, with 8 bases aligning to TRBD1. Per germline, CDR1 LNHDA and CDR2 SQIVND (reference sequence). With 4 bases clipped from V and 6 bases from J, the junction kept 5 bases outside the gene matches. The CDR3 spans 13 residues. The CDR3, as DNA: TGTGCCAGTAGTAGAGGGACAGGAGGCGAGCAGTACTTC. This codes for CASSRGTGGEQYF.

V gene TRBV5-4 combines with J gene TRBJ1-2; tentatively, D is TRBD1 (6 bases). Germline V gene data show CDR1 as SGHNT and CDR2 as YYREEE (reference sequence). The length of the CDR3 is 16 residues. Trimming stripped 4 bases from V and 6 bases from J, with 22 bases between. DNA for the CDR3: TGTGCCAGCAGCCTCGGCCGGGACTCAGGGGTCGATGGCTACACCTTC. Encoded protein: CASSLGRDSGVDGYTF.

The gene calls are TRBV29-1 and TRBJ2-3; D call uncertain. The CDR3 consists of 12 residues. The germline V gene has CDR1 SQVTM and CDR2 ANQGSEA. Trimming left V 4 bases short and J 9 bases short, with 14 bases between. The CDR3 region is CSVAQSLGTQYF. CDR3 sequence (DNA): TGCAGCGTTGCACAGAGCCTAGGAACGCAGTATTTT.

The CDR3, as DNA: TGTGCCAGCAGCGAGGAGGGGGGCTCCTACAATGAGCAGTTCTTC. Its protein is CASSEEGGSYNEQFF. The chain couples TRBV9 to TRBJ2-1, with D perhaps matching TRBD1 or TRBD2 (6 bases each). Germline-derived CDR1 and CDR2 are SGDLS and YYNGEE. Trimming left V 3 bases short and J 0 bases short, with 10 bases between. This CDR3 has 15 amino acids.

V usage is TRBV4-3 and J usage is TRBJ2-1; tentative D call: TRBD2 (5 bases). CDR1 and CDR2 (germline): LGHNA, YSLEER. The CDR3 is 15 amino acids. V lost 4 bases and J lost 1, with 11 bases in between. CDR3 residues: CASSPLADSYNEQFF. CDR3 nucleotide sequence: TGCGCCAGCAGCCCGCTAGCTGATTCCTACAATGAGCAGTTCTTC.

The CDR3 reads CSASGVGGISSYEQYF. In nucleotides, the CDR3 is TGCAGTGCTAGTGGGGTGGGCGGGATAAGCTCCTACGAGCAGTACTTC. The chain recombines TRBV20-1 with TRBJ2-7, with D possibly being TRBD2 (6 bases). V was cut by 3 bases and J by 0 bases, with 18 bases left in between. The CDR3 is 16 amino acids. Looked up from germline, CDR1 is DFQATT and CDR2 is SNEGSKA (reference sequence).

This clone was counted a few times. The rearrangement uses TRBV5-6 and TRBJ2-7; D unresolved. The V gene's germline CDR1 is SGHDT and CDR2 YYEEEE. Deletions cut 3 bases from V and 5 bases from J, with 18 bases between. This CDR3 is built from 15 residues. The DNA of the CDR3 is TGTGCCAGCAGCTATGGGCCGCTTTCGTCTCACGAGCAGTACTTC. Translated, it gives CASSYGPLSSHEQYF.

This chain links TRBV3-1 (or the pseudogene TRBV3-2) with TRBJ1-1, with D perhaps matching TRBD1 (6 bases). V lost 3 bases, J lost 6 bases, and 17 bases lay in between. This CDR3 comprises 15 residues. CDR1 is LGHDT and CDR2 is YNNKEL in the germline V gene (reference sequence). The CDR3 DNA follows: TGTGCCAGCAGCCAGAATCGGCGGGGGGGCTCTGAAGCTTTCTTT. This sequence encodes CASSQNRRGGSEAFF.

V is TRBV5-1 and J is TRBJ2-2, with 10 bases lining up with TRBD2. CDR3 length: 15 residues. CDR1 is SGHRS, CDR2 YFSETQ, per germline. V trimming: 3 bases; J trimming: 7 bases; junction bases outside the gene matches: 6. The CDR3 spells CASSWGGTSDGELFF. In nucleotides, the CDR3 is TGCGCCAGCAGCTGGGGCGGGACTAGCGACGGGGAGCTGTTTTTT.

This chain joins TRBV2 and TRBJ1-2; no definite D call. The CDR3 extends over 13 amino acids. Trimming left V 4 bases short and J 2 bases short, with 8 bases between. Looked up from germline, CDR1 is SNHLY and CDR2 is FYNNEI. The CDR3 loop is CASSGPGNYGYTF. The DNA for the CDR3 is TGTGCCAGCAGTGGTCCGGGGAACTATGGCTACACCTTC.

The rearrangement joins TRBV9 to TRBJ1-2; 9 positions agree with TRBD1. The CDR3 is 16 amino acids. Germline-derived CDR1 and CDR2 are SGDLS and YYNGEE. The ends lost 3 bases at V and 1 base at J; junction bases unmatched: 7. The CDR3 loop is CASSAGTGSHNYGYTF. The CDR3 nucleotides are TGTGCCAGCAGCGCGGGGACAGGGAGCCATAACTATGGCTACACCTTC.

This clone was detected only a few times. The chain links TRBV14 to TRBJ1-1, with 8 nucleotides matching TRBD1. The CDR3 is 15 residues long. Germline V gives CDR1 SGHDN, CDR2 FVKESK. After removal of 4 bases from V and 4 bases from J, the junction contained 8 bases not matched to a gene. This chain's CDR3 is CASSRAGGPVTEAFF. CDR3 nucleotides: TGTGCCAGCAGCCGGGCAGGGGGCCCGGTCACTGAAGCTTTCTTT.

V usage is TRBV5-1 and J usage is TRBJ2-7; a possible D gene is TRBD2 (5 bases). The CDR3 sequence is 15 residues long. V was clipped by 4 bases and J by 0 bases, with 14 bases between them. The germline gives CDR1 SGHRS, CDR2 YFSETQ. The CDR3 sequence: CASSRLPSSSYEQYF. The CDR3 nucleotides read TGCGCCAGCAGCCGCCTGCCTAGCTCCTCCTACGAGCAGTACTTC.